This TCR beta chain emerged from a study of shared clonotypes between healthy human individuals. As for the study in general: CD4 naive and CD4 memory each took three plates per donor, while CD8 naive took two and CD8 memory one.

V shed 5 bases and J shed 0 bases, with 9 bases lying between them. The CDR3 contains 14 residues. Germline V gene data show CDR1 as SGHNT and CDR2 as YYREEE (reference sequence). Profiling relied on immunoSEQ multiplex PCR, and the TCRdb table lists in-frame clones only, not all of them. The data hold over 1.4 million clones, with more than 95% observed a single time. Specimen: naive CD4+ T cells sorted from blood. Stated subset: CD45RA+ positively selected. This TCR was recovered from a man younger than 40 in good health. The chain employs TRBV5-4 and TRBJ1-3, with D maybe TRBD1 (5 bases). CDR3 nucleotide sequence: TGTGCCAGCAGTGGGGGGAACTCTGGAAACACCATATATTTT. It specifies CASSGGNSGNTIYF.